Below, one TCR beta chain is given with its context. Germline loops: CDR1 LGHNA, CDR2 YNFKEQ. There are 18 residues in the CDR3. V was clipped by 0 bases and J by 2 bases, with 14 bases between them. TCRdb re-analysed the 5' RACE reads in MiXCR, keeping a single row per CDR3 protein. The sample shows 250,000 to 300,000 distinct CDR3 sequences, 7.5% to 9.5% of them seen only once. The sample is drawn from a study of T-cell memory formation after mild COVID-19. This chain links TRBV4-2 with TRBJ1-6; D is possibly TRBD1 (5 bases). Source material: PBMCs or a T cell subset sorted from them (not recorded which). This receptor was obtained from a man aged 18 to 29 who had mild COVID-19 (a few samples of this study predate the infection). Cell type and time point are not known. In nucleotides, the CDR3 is TGTGCCAGCAGCCAAGATCCTCTTGCAGGGACCTATAATTCACCCCTCCACTTT. As protein: CASSQDPLAGTYNSPLHF.